This TCR beta chain stems from a study of blood T cell repertoires in COVID-19. This clone was found once. The germline V gene has CDR1 WNHNN and CDR2 SYGVQD (reference sequence). CDR3 length equals 10 residues. V was cut by 6 bases and J by 5 bases, with 5 bases left in between. The assay was immunoSEQ multiplex PCR, and TCRdb's table has in-frame clones only and misses some. The sample has 200,000 to 250,000 clones, more than 85% seen once. This TCR derives from a woman aged 45-60 years with COVID-19, enrolled during active disease. The chain has TRBV10-1 and TRBJ2-7, with a possible D match to TRBD1 (5 bases). Material: peripheral blood. CDR3 in amino acids: CASRGDEQYF. The DNA of the CDR3 is TGCGCCAGCAGAGGGGACGAGCAGTACTTC.